This T cell receptor beta chain stems from a study of neurological immune-mediated disorders. This clonotype was seen repeatedly, ten times or more. TCRdb reprocessed the 5' RACE reads with MiXCR, giving one entry per CDR3 protein. This table has about 77,000 distinct CDR3 sequences, roughly 9% appearing once. Per germline, CDR1 DFQATT and CDR2 SNEGSKA (reference sequence). This CDR3 has 14 residues. The ends were cut back, 1 base at V and 3 bases at J, with 9 bases in the middle. The chain uses TRBV20-1 and TRBJ1-4, with a weak D call TRBD1 (5 bases). Sequencing input: PBMCs. The sequence was collected from a man aged 45-60 years in good health. The CDR3 region has the DNA TGCAGTGCTAGAGGGGGCGGCCCTAATGAAAAACTGTTTTTT. It specifies CSARGGGPNEKLFF.